This TCR beta chain was identified in a study of T cells in Graves' hyperthyroidism and ophthalmopathy (dated by TCRdb to about 2019). Looking at the study overall: Peripheral blood was collected at initial diagnosis, before any treatment. To identify TCR V-J signatures that set the groups apart, the researchers used a discovery cohort of 100 patients, made up of 40 to 45 with Graves' ophthalmopathy and 55 to 65 with stable Graves' hyperthyroidism. Prospective prediction of ophthalmopathy was tested in an independent validation cohort consisting of 18 to 20 hyperthyroidism patients and around 16 patients who later progressed to ophthalmopathy. The 85 to 100 discovery patients were randomly split 7:3 into training and test sets. In about 6 Graves' hyperthyroidism patients, the study also compared T-cell repertoires from thyroid tissue with T-cell repertoires from blood. Following sampling, methimazole starting at 30 mg daily was given to hyperthyroidism patients, and high-dose intravenous methylprednisolone was given to ophthalmopathy patients. TCR Vbeta CDR3 sequencing of approximately 140 peripheral blood samples (about 45 ophthalmopathy, about 80 hyperthyroidism and approximately 17 progressor patients) is reported in the paper. Summary of the overall study and its limitations: A 13 V-J signature model separated ophthalmopathy from stable hyperthyroidism, with about 90% sensitivity and about 81% specificity in cross-validation and 80%/75% in testing. Sample size was not statistically predetermined, and blinding of investigators to group allocation was not performed. Most expanded thyroid clonotypes (frequency above 0.001) were also detected in blood, suggesting blood repertoires may reflect thyroid immune responses. During validation, the model predicted progression to ophthalmopathy a median of around six months ahead of onset, with around 71% sensitivity and almost 75% specificity.

The TCR beta CDR3 regions were amplified from the RNA transcripts. A first-round RT-PCR of the TCR CDR3 used the HTBI primer set with the Qiagen OneStep RT-PCR kit. Libraries were constructed in a second round of multiplex PCR, after which size selection and purification were performed. Paired-end sequencing of the libraries was performed with 100 bp reads on an Illumina HiSeq2000. For the original study's pipeline: SOAPnuke was used to process the raw data, removing reads that contained adapters or uncalled bases, had a mean Phred below 15, or lacked an exact match to the constant primer or identifier. COPE v1.2.5 was used to merge the high-quality paired reads, and each unique nucleotide sequence was defined as a clonotype. MiTCR v1.1 was used to align clonotypes to the IMGT TRBV, TRBD and TRBJ reference segments. The analysis included only V-J combinations with a frequency above 0.0001, which together covered roughly 99% of the repertoires. A TCS score was defined as the ratio between F50 (clonal expansion) and ExV (chaos), using BLOSUM62-based TCRdist between CDR3 peptides within each V-J. Welch's t-statistics and random forest reduced around 510 V-J features to 10 to 15, which were used in a naive Bayes classifier (R e1071). The raw public reads went through TCRdb reprocessing: fastp at Q25, MiXCR clone calling, in-frame beta chains kept. Entries are consolidated by CDR3 protein sequence, retaining the most common genes and DNA. It is TCRdb's table, rather than the study itself, that gives the V and J calls and clone size. The sample data list about 380,000 distinct CDR3 sequences, and about 18% of these were observed just once. The top ten constitute less than 45% of the sample.

V is pared back by 5 bases and J by 1 base, with 13 bases lying between the germline termini. From the cysteine through the phenylalanine, the CDR3 covers 15 amino acids. Only CDR3 DNA remains: 45 bases, in frame from the first base. The germline V gene (reference sequence) yields PRHDT for CDR1 and FYEKMQ for CDR2. Ophthalmopathy patients had moderately to severely active disease, Clinical Activity Score of at least 3, NOSPECS grade of at least 4, and duration under 3 months. Patients with uncontrolled infections, other autoimmune diseases, pregnancy or lactation were excluded. Diagnoses were established on the basis of clinical symptoms, serum thyroxine and TRAb, thyroid ultrasound, and orbital computed tomography. Ficoll-Paque density gradient centrifugation was used to isolate PBMCs from 8 to 10 ml of fresh peripheral blood. Total RNA was extracted with Trizol reagent, and quality was checked on an Agilent 2100 Bioanalyzer.

In regard to this clonotype: Its binding antigen is unknown. Base qualities are not provided; no much larger clone lies one nucleotide away.

The receptor was isolated from a man aged 18 to 29 with Graves' ophthalmopathy. The chain couples TRBV13 to TRBJ2-3; the D gene is perhaps TRBD2, on 7 matching bases. Specimen: blood. DNA sequence: TGTGCCAGCAGCCAGACGGGGGGCCGCACAGATACGCAGTATTTT. Its amino acids are CASSQTGGRTDTQYF.